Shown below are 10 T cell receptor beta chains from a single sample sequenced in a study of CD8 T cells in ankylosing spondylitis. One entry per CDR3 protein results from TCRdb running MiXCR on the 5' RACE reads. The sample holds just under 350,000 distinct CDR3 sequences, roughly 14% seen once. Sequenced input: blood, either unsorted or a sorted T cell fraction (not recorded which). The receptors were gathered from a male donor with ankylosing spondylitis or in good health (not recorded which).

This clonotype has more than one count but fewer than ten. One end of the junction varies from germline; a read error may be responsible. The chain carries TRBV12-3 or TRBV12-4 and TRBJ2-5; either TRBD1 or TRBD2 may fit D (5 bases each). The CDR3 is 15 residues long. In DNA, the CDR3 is TGTGCCAGCAGTGCCGTCCAGGGAGTTGGAGAGAGCCAGTACTTC. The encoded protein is CASSAVQGVGESQYF.

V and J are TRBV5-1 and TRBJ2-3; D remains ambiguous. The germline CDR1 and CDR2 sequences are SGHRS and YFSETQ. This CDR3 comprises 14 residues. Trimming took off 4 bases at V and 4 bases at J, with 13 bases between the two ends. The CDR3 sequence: CASSPGSSADTQYF. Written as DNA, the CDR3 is TGCGCCAGCAGCCCGGGCTCGAGCGCAGATACGCAGTATTTT.

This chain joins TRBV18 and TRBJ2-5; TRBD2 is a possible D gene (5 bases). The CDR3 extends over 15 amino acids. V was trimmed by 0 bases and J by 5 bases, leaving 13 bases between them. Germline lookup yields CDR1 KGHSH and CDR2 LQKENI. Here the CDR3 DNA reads TGTGCCAGCTCACCACCGGCGCTGAGGAGGGAGACCCAGTACTTC. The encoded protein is CASSPPALRRETQYF. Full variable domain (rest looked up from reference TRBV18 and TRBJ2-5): NAGVMQNPRHLVRRRGQEARLRCSPMKGHSHVYWYRQLPEEGLKFMVYLQKENIIDESGMPKERFSAEFPKEGPSILRIQQVVRGDSAAYFCASSPPALRRETQYFGPGTRLLVL.

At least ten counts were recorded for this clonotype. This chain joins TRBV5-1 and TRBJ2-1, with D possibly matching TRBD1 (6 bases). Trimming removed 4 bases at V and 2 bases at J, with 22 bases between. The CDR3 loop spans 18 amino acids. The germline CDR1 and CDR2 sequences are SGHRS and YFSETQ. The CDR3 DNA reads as TGCGCCAGCAGCACCCCTCGACAGGTAGCCCATACCTACAATGAGCAGTTCTTC. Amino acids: CASSTPRQVAHTYNEQFF.

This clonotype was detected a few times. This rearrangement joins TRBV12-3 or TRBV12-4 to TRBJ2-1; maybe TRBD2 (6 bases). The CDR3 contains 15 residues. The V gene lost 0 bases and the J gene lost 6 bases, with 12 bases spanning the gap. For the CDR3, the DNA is TGTGCCAGCAGTTTAGCCGGCGGGGAGCGCAATGAGCAGTTCTTC. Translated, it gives CASSLAGGERNEQFF.

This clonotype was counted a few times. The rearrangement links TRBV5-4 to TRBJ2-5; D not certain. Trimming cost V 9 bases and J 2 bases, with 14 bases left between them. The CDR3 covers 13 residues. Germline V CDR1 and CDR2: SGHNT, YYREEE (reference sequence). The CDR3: CAMQPQRQETQYF. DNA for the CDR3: TGTGCCATGCAGCCCCAACGGCAAGAGACCCAGTACTTC.

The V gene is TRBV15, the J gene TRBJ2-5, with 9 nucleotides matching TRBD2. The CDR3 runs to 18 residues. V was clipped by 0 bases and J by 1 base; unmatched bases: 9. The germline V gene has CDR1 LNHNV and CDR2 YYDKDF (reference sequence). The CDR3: CATSRDRGVAGVQETQYF. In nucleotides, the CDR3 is TGTGCCACCAGCAGAGACAGGGGGGTAGCGGGAGTCCAAGAGACCCAGTACTTC.

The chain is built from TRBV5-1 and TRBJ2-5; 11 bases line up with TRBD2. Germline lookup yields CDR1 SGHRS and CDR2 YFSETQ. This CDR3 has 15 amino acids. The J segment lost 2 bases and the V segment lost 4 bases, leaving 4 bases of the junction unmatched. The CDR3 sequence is CASSEGLAAQETQYF. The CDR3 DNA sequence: TGCGCCAGCAGCGAGGGACTAGCGGCGCAAGAGACCCAGTACTTC. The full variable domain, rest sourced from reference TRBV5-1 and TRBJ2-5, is KAGVTQTPRYLIKTRGQQVTLSCSPISGHRSVSWYQQTPGQGLQFLFEYFSETQRNKGNFPGRFSGRQFSNSRSEMNVSTLELGDSALYLCASSEGLAAQETQYFGPGTRLLVL.

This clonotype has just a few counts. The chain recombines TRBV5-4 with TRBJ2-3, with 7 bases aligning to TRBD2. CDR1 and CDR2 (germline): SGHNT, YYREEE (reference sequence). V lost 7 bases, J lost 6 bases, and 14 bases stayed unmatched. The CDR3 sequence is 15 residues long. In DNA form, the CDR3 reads TGTGCCAGCGGCCCTGGGACTAACCCTGGGGATACGCAGTATTTT. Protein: CASGPGTNPGDTQYF.

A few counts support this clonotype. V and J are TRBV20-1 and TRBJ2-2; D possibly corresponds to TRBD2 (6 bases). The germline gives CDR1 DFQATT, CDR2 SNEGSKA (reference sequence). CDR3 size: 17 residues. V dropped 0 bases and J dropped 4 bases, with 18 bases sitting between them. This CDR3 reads CSARDLLRQGGTGELFF. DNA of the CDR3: TGCAGTGCTAGAGATCTTCTCCGGCAGGGAGGCACCGGGGAGCTGTTTTTT.